Sequencing of this T cell receptor (beta chain) was carried out in a study of cytomegalovirus exposure and HLA in healthy donors. As for the study in general: Later, an analysis reported that the 130 or so validation repertoires had used the same platform as the approximately 600 first-cohort repertoires. Study-wide findings and caveats: In a later analysis, first-cohort TCR clusters were found to tend to co-occur in the 100 to 150 validation repertoires. 164 TCR beta chains were listed as cytomegalovirus-associated.

This CDR3 region has 15 residues. The ends lost 3 bases at V and 6 bases at J; junction bases unmatched: 8. The germline V gene encodes CDR1 KGHSH and CDR2 LQKENI. Of note for this clone: As yet, its antigen is unknown.

Sequencing was performed with immunoSEQ multiplex PCR; in TCRdb, only in-frame clones are kept and a portion is missing. The data show hundreds of thousands of clones, approximately 87% seen once. The sequence derives from a woman aged 18 to 35 in good health and CMV-seronegative. Sequencing was done on a sample of PBMCs. This chain links TRBV18 with TRBJ2-3, with TRBD1 matching over 8 bases. The CDR3 bases are TGTGCCAGCTCACCCCCAGGACAGGGCGGGGATACGCAGTATTTT. This encodes CASSPPGQGGDTQYF.